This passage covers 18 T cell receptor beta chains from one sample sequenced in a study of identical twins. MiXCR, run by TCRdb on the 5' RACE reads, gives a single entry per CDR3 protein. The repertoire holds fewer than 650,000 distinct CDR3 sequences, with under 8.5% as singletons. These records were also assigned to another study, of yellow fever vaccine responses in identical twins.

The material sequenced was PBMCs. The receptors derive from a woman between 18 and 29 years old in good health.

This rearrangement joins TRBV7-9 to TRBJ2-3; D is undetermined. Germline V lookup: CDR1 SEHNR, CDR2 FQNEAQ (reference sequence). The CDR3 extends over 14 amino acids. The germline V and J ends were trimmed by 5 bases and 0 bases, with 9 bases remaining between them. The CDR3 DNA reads TGTGCCAGCAGCCACACGTCTAGCACAGATACGCAGTATTTT. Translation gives CASSHTSSTDTQYF.

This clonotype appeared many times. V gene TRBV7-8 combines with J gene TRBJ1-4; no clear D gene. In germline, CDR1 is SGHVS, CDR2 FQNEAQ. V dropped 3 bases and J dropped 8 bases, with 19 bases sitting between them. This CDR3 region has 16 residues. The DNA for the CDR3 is TGTGCCAGCAGCTTTATCCCGACACCCCCGGGGGAAAAACTGTTTTTT. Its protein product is CASSFIPTPPGEKLFF.

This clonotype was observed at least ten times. The CDR3, as DNA: TGCGCCAGCAGCTTGATTCCCCCCCTAGCGGGGAACACCGGGGAGCTGTTTTTT. It specifies CASSLIPPLAGNTGELFF. This chain links TRBV5-1 with TRBJ2-2, with 8 bases matching TRBD2. Germline V lookup: CDR1 SGHRS, CDR2 YFSETQ. The CDR3 runs 18 residues. V lost 1 base to trimming and J lost 1 base; unmatched junction nucleotides: 9.

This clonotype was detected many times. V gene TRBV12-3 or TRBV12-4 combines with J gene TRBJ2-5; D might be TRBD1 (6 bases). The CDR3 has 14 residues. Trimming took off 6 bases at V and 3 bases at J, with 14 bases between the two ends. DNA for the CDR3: TGTGCCAGCAGCACAGGGACACCTGAAGAGACCCAGTACTTC. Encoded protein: CASSTGTPEETQYF.

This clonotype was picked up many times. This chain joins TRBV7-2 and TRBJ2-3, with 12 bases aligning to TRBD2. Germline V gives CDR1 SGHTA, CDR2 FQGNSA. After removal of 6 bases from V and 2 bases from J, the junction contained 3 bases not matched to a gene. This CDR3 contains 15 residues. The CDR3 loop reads CASRRTSGTTDTQYF. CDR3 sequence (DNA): TGTGCCAGCAGGAGGACTAGCGGGACCACAGATACGCAGTATTTT.

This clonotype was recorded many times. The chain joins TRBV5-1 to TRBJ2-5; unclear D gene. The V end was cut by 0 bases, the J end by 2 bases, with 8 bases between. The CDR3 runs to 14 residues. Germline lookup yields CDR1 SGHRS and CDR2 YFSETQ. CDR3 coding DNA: TGCGCCAGCAGCTTGGCACAGCTACAAGAGACCCAGTACTTC. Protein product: CASSLAQLQETQYF.

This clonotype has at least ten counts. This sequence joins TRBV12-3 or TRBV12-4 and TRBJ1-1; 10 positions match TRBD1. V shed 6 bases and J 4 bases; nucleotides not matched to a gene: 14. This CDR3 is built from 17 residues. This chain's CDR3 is CASRPSGDRGRSTEAFF. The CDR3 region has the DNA TGTGCCAGCAGACCCTCTGGGGACAGGGGACGGAGCACTGAAGCTTTCTTT.

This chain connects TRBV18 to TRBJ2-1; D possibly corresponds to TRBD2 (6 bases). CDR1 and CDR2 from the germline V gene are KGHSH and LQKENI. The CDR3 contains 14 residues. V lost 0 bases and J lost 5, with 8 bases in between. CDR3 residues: CASSPPGLHNEQFF. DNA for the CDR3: TGTGCCAGCTCACCACCGGGACTCCACAATGAGCAGTTCTTC. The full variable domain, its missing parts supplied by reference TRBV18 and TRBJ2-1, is NAGVMQNPRHLVRRRGQEARLRCSPMKGHSHVYWYRQLPEEGLKFMVYLQKENIIDESGMPKERFSAEFPKEGPSILRIQQVVRGDSAAYFCASSPPGLHNEQFFGPGTRLTVL.

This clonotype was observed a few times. The CDR3, as DNA: TGTGCCAGCAGCCGGGTTAGCTCCTATAATTCACCCCTCCACTTT. Its protein is CASSRVSSYNSPLHF. The gene calls are TRBV12-3 or TRBV12-4 and TRBJ1-6; no clear D. Trimming pared 6 bases from V and 0 bases from J, leaving 9 bases between. The CDR3 extends over 15 amino acids.

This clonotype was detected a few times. The CDR3 DNA reads TGCAGTGCTACCTCCCCTCGGGACAGGGAAGTGCGAGGACAGCCCCAGCATTTT. This gives the protein CSATSPRDREVRGQPQHF. The chain carries TRBV20-1 and TRBJ1-5; the match to TRBD1 covers 9 bases. V trimming: 4 bases; J trimming: 7 bases; junction bases outside the gene matches: 20. Germline values: CDR1 DFQATT, CDR2 SNEGSKA (reference sequence). The CDR3 spans 18 residues.

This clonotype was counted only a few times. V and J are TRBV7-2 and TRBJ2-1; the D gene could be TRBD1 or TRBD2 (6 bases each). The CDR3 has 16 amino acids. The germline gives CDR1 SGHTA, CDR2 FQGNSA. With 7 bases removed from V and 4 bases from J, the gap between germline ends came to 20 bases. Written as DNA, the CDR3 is TGTGCCAGCACCCTCAACAGGGAGGTAGGGTACAATGAGCAGTTCTTC. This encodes CASTLNREVGYNEQFF.

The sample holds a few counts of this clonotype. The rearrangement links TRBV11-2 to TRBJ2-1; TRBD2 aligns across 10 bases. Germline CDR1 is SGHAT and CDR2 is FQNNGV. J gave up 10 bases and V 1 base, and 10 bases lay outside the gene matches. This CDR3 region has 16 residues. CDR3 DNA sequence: TGTGCCAGCAGCTTAGTTATCAGCGGGGGGGCGAGGGAGCAGTTCTTC. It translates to CASSLVISGGAREQFF.

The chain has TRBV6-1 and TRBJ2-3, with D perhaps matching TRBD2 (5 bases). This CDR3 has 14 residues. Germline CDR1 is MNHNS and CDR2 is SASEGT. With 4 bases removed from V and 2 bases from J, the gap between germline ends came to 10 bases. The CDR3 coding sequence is TGTGCCAGCAGTGGAGCGGACCACACAGATACGCAGTATTTT. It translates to CASSGADHTDTQYF.

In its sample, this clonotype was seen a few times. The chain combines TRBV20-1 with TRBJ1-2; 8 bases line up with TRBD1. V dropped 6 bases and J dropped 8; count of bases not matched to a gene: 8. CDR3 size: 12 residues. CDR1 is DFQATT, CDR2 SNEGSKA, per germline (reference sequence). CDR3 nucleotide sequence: TGCAGTGCATGGACAGGGCCAAGCGGCTACACCTTC. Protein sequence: CSAWTGPSGYTF.

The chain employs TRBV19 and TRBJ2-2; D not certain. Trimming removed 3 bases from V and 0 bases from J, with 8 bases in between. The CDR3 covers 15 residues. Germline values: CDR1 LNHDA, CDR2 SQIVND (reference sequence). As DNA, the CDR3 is TGTGCCAGTAGTATTTCCCAGGCGAACACCGGGGAGCTGTTTTTT. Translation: CASSISQANTGELFF.

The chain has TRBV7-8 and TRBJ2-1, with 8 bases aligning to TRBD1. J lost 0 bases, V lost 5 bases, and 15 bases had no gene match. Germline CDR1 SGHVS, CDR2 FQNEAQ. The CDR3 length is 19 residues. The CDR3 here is CASSPLGQGAKSSYNEQFF. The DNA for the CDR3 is TGTGCCAGCAGCCCCCTAGGGCAGGGGGCAAAGAGCTCCTACAATGAGCAGTTCTTC. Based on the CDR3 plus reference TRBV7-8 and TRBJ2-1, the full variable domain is GAGVSQSPRYKVAKRGQDVALRCDPISGHVSLFWYQQALGQGPEFLTYFQNEAQLDKSGLPSDRFFAERPEGSVSTLKIQRTQQEDSAVYLCASSPLGQGAKSSYNEQFFGPGTRLTVL.

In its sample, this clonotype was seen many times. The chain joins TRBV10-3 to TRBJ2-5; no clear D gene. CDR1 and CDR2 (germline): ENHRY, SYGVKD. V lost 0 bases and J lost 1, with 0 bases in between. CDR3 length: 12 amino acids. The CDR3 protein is CAISESQETQYF. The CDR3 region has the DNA TGTGCCATCAGTGAGTCCCAAGAGACCCAGTACTTC.

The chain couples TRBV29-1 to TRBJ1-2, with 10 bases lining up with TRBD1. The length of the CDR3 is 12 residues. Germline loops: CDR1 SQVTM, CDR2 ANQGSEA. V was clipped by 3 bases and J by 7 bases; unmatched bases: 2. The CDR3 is CSVDRTGGGYTF. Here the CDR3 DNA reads TGCAGCGTTGATAGGACAGGGGGTGGCTACACCTTC.